The 10 T cell receptor beta chains below all came from one sample that was sequenced in a study of OX40 agonist ivuxolimab in advanced cancers. Using immunoSEQ multiplex PCR, the repertoire was profiled, and TCRdb retains in-frame clones only, with some absent. The table records about 76,000 clones, roughly nine tenths of them present only once. This specimen was CD4+ or CD8+ T cells sorted from blood, taken in a trial of the OX40 agonist ivuxolimab. These receptors came from an adult with an advanced solid tumor such as melanoma, head and neck, liver or kidney cancer.

The chain carries TRBV2 and TRBJ2-7; 9 bases map to TRBD2. Trimming took 6 bases from V and 6 from J; bases not matched to a gene: 6. The CDR3 runs 13 residues. CDR1 and CDR2 from the germline V gene are SNHLY and FYNNEI. The CDR3 nucleotides read TGTGCCAGCAGGGATGGCGGGAGGGGCGAGCAGTACTTC. Encoded protein: CASRDGGRGEQYF.

A single count supports this clone. The chain employs TRBV29-1 and TRBJ2-5; D perhaps matches TRBD1 (5 bases). The germline V and J ends were trimmed by 5 bases and 1 base, with 20 bases remaining between them. CDR1 and CDR2 from the germline V gene are SQVTM and ANQGSEA. The CDR3 is 16 amino acids. The CDR3 loop is CSVIPWGQASQETQYF. The CDR3 DNA follows: TGCAGCGTTATACCCTGGGGCCAGGCCTCCCAAGAGACCCAGTACTTC.

The chain joins TRBV11-2 to TRBJ2-2; 8 nucleotides align to TRBD2. The J segment lost 6 bases and the V segment lost 5 bases, leaving 5 bases of the junction unmatched. CDR3 length: 14 amino acids. CDR1 and CDR2 from the germline V gene are SGHAT and FQNNGV. CDR3 bases: TGTGCCAGCAGCCCCCGGACTAGCTCCGGGGAGCTGTTTTTT. Its translation: CASSPRTSSGELFF.

The rearrangement uses TRBV6-1 and TRBJ1-1; D might be TRBD1 (6 bases). Per the germline V gene, CDR1 is MNHNS and CDR2 is SASEGT. The CDR3 contains 14 residues. Trimming pared 3 bases from V and 1 base from J, leaving 9 bases between. CDR3 coding DNA: TGTGCCAGCAGTGAGAGGGGGACGAACACTGAAGCTTTCTTT. Translating it yields CASSERGTNTEAFF.

The chain couples TRBV6-1 to TRBJ1-1, with 7 bases matching TRBD1. The J segment lost 0 bases and the V segment lost 8 bases, leaving 3 bases of the junction unmatched. CDR3 length: 13 residues. Looked up from germline, CDR1 is MNHNS and CDR2 is SASEGT. The CDR3 bases are TGTGCCAGCCCGGGACAGTTGAACACTGAAGCTTTCTTT. Translated: CASPGQLNTEAFF.

J is TRBJ2-3 and V is TRBV19, with 11 bases aligning to TRBD2. CDR3 length equals 14 residues. Trimming took 4 bases from V and 7 from J; bases not matched to a gene: 4. Germline V gives CDR1 LNHDA, CDR2 SQIVND (reference sequence). The CDR3 bases are TGTGCCAGTAGTACCCTAGCGGGGGGCTATACGCAGTATTTT. Translated, it gives CASSTLAGGYTQYF.

The chain carries TRBV6-4 and TRBJ1-2; no definite D call. There are 14 residues in the CDR3. The germline V gene has CDR1 MRHNA and CDR2 SNTAGT. Trimming stripped 4 bases from V and 0 bases from J, with 9 bases between. This CDR3 is CASSGGRTNYGYTF. As DNA, the CDR3 is TGTGCCAGCAGTGGCGGCCGGACTAACTATGGCTACACCTTC.

This rearrangement joins TRBV25-1 to TRBJ2-7; D gene uncertain. Trimming shortened V by 3 bases and J by 2 bases, and 11 bases separated the two germline ends. The CDR3 sequence is 14 residues long. Germline CDR1 MGHDK, CDR2 SYGVNS. The CDR3 nucleotides are TGTGCCAGCAGTGATTTGGTCCGCGCCTACGAGCAGTACTTC. Its protein is CASSDLVRAYEQYF.

J is TRBJ2-4 and V is TRBV19; possibly TRBD2 for D (7 bases). The CDR3 loop spans 18 amino acids. Trimming removed 5 bases from V and 0 bases from J, with 20 bases in between. CDR1 and CDR2 from the germline V gene are LNHDA and SQIVND (reference sequence). CDR3 amino acids: CASSPGRGGLLAKNIQYF. In DNA form, the CDR3 reads TGTGCCAGTAGTCCTGGTAGGGGGGGTCTCTTAGCCAAAAACATTCAGTACTTC.

The CDR3 region has the DNA TGCGCCAGCAGCCAAGATCGGGTCGGGAATACGCAGTATTTT. Protein sequence: CASSQDRVGNTQYF. V and J are TRBV4-3 and TRBJ2-3; D might be TRBD2 (5 bases). Trimming pared 0 bases from V and 7 bases from J, leaving 11 bases between. Per germline, CDR1 LGHNA and CDR2 YSLEER. This CDR3 has 14 residues.